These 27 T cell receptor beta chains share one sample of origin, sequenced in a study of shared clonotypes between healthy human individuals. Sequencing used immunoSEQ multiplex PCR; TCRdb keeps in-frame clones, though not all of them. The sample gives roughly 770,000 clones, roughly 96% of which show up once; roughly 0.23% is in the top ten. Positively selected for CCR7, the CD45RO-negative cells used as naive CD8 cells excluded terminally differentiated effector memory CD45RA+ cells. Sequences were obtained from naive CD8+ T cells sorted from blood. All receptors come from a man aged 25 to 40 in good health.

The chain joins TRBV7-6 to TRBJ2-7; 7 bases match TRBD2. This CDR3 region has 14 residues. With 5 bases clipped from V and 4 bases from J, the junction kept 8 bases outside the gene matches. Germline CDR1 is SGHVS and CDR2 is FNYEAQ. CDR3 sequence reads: CASSQASGTYEQYF. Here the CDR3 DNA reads TGTGCCAGCAGCCAAGCTAGCGGAACATACGAGCAGTACTTC.

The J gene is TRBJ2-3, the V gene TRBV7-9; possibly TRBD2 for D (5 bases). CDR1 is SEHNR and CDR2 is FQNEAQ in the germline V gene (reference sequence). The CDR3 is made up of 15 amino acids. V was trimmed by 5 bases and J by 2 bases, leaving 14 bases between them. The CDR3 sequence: CASSETSRITDTQYF. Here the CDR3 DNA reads TGTGCCAGCAGCGAAACTAGTAGGATCACAGATACGCAGTATTTT.

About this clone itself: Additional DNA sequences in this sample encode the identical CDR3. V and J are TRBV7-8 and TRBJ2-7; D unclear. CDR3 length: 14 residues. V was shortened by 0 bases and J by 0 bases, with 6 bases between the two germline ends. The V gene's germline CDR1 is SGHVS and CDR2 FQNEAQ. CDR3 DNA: TGTGCCAGCAGCTTAGCCGGAAGCTCCTACGAGCAGTACTTC. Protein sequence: CASSLAGSSYEQYF.

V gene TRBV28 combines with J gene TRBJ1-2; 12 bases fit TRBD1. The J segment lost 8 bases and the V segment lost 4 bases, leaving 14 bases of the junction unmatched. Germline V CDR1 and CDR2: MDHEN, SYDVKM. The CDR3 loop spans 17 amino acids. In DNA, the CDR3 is TGTGCCAGCAGTTCCGGGACAGGGGGCGCCGTGGGCATCGGCTACACCTTC. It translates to CASSSGTGGAVGIGYTF.

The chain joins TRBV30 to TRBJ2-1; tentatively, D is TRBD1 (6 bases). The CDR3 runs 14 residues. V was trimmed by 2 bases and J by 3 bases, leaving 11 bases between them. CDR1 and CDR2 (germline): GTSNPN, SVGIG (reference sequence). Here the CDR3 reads CAWSSVGGYNEQFF. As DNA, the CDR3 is TGTGCCTGGAGTTCGGTAGGGGGCTACAATGAGCAGTTCTTC.

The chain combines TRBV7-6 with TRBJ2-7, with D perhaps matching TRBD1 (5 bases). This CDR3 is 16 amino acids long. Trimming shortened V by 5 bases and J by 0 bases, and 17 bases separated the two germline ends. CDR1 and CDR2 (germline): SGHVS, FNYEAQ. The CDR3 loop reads CASSRAAGPTSYEQYF. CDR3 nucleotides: TGTGCCAGCAGCCGGGCAGCAGGGCCAACCTCCTACGAGCAGTACTTC.

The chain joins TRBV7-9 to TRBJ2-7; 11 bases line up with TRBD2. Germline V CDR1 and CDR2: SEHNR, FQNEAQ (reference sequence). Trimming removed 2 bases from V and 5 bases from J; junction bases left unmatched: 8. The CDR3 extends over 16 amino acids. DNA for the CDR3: TGTGCCAGCAGCTTATTTAGCGGGAGGGCCTTGGACGAGCAGTACTTC. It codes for CASSLFSGRALDEQYF. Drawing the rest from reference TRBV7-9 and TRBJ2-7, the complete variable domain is DTGVSQNPRHKITKRGQNVTFRCDPISEHNRLYWYRQTLGQGPEFLTYFQNEAQLEKSRLLSDRFSAERPKGSFSTLEIQRTEQGDSAMYLCASSLFSGRALDEQYFGPGTRLTVT.

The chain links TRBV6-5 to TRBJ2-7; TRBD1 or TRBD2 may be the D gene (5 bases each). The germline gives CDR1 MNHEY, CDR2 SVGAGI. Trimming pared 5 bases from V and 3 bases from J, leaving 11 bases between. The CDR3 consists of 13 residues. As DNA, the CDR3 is TGTGCCAGCAGTCCTGGGGACCTCTACGAGCAGTACTTC. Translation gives CASSPGDLYEQYF.

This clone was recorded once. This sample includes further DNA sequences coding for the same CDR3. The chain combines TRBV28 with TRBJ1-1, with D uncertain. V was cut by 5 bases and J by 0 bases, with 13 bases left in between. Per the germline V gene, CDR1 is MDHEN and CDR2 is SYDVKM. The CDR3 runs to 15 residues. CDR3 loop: CASSPRTDMNTEAFF. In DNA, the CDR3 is TGTGCCAGCAGTCCCCGTACCGATATGAACACTGAAGCTTTCTTT. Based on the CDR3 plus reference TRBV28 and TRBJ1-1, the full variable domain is DVKVTQSSRYLVKRTGEKVFLECVQDMDHENMFWYRQDPGLGLRLIYFSYDVKMKEKGDIPEGYSVSREKKERFSLILESASTNQTSMYLCASSPRTDMNTEAFFGQGTRLTVV.

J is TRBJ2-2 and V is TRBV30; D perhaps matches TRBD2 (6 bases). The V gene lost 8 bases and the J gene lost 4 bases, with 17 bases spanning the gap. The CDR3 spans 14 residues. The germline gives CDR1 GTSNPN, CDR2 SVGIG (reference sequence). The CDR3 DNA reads TGTGCCAATTCGGGGGAGGTTAGCACCGGGGAGCTGTTTTTT. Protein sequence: CANSGEVSTGELFF.

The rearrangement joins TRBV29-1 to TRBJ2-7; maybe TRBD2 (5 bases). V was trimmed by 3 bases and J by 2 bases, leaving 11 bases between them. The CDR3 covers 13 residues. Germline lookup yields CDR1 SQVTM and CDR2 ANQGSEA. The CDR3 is CSVEEEGPYEQYF. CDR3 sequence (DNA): TGCAGCGTTGAGGAGGAAGGTCCCTACGAGCAGTACTTC.

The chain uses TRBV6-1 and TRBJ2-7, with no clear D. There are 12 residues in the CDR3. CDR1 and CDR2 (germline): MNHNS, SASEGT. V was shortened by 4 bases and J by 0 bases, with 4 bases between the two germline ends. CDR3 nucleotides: TGTGCCAGCAGTGCGGACTCCTACGAGCAGTACTTC. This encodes CASSADSYEQYF.

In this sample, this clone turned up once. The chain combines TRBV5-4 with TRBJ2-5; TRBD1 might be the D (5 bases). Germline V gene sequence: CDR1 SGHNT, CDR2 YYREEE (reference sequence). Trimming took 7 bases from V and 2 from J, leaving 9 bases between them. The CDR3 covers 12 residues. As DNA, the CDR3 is TGTGCCAGCTGGGGCGAACAAGAGACCCAGTACTTC. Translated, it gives CASWGEQETQYF.

The CDR3 sequence: CASSLTSGVRSNQPQHF. CDR3 DNA: TGTGCCAGCAGTCTTACTTCAGGGGTGCGGAGCAATCAGCCCCAGCATTTT. The chain employs TRBV27 and TRBJ1-5; tentative D call: TRBD1 (6 bases). The germline V gene encodes CDR1 MNHEY and CDR2 SMNVEV (reference sequence). Trimming shortened V by 5 bases and J by 1 base, and 18 bases separated the two germline ends. The CDR3 is made up of 17 amino acids.

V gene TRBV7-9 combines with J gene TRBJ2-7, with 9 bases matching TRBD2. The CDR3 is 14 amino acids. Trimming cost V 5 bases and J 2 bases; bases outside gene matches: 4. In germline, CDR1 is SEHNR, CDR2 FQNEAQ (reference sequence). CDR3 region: CASSGSSGTYEQYF. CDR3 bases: TGTGCCAGCAGCGGGTCTAGCGGGACCTACGAGCAGTACTTC.

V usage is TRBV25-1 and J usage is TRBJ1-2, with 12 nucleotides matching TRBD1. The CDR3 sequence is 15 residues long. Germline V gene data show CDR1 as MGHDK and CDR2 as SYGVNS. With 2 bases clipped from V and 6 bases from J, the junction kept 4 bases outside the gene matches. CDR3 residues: CASSEGTGGADGYTF. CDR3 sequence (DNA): TGTGCCAGCAGTGAAGGGACAGGGGGCGCCGATGGCTACACCTTC.

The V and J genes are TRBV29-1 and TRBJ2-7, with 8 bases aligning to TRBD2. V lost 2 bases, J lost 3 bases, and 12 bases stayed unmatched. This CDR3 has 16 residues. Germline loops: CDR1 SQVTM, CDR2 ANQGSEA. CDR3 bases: TGCAGCGTTGAATTGGGGCTTAGCGGGGCGGACTACGAGCAGTACTTC. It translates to CSVELGLSGADYEQYF.

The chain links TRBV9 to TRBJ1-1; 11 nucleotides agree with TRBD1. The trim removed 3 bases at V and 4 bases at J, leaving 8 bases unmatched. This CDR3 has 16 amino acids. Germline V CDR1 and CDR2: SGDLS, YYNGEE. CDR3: CASSDGQGASRTEAFF. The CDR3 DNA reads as TGTGCCAGCAGCGACGGACAGGGGGCGAGTCGCACTGAAGCTTTCTTT.

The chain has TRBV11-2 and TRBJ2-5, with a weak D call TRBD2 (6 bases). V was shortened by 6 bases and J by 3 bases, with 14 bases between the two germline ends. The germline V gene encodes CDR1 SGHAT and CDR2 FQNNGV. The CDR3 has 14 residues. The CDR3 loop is CASSWEDREETQYF. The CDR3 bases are TGTGCCAGCAGTTGGGAGGACCGAGAAGAGACCCAGTACTTC. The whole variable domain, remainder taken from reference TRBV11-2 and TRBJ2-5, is EAGVAQSPRYKIIEKRQSVAFWCNPISGHATLYWYQQILGQGPKLLIQFQNNGVVDDSQLPKDRFSAERLKGVDSTLKIQPAKLEDSAVYLCASSWEDREETQYFGPGTRLLVL.

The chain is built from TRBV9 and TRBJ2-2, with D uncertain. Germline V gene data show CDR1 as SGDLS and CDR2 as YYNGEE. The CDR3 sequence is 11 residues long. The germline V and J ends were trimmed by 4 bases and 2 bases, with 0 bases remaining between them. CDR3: CASSNTGELFF. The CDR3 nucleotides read TGTGCCAGCAGCAACACCGGGGAGCTGTTTTTT. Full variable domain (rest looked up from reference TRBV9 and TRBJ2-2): DSGVTQTPKHLITATGQRVTLRCSPRSGDLSVYWYQQSLDQGLQFLIQYYNGEERAKGNILERFSAQQFPDLHSELNLSSLELGDSALYFCASSNTGELFFGEGSRLTVL.

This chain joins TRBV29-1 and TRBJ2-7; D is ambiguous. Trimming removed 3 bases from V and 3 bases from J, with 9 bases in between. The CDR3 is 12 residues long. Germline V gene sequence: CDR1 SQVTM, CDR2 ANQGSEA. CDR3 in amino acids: CSVETQNYEQYF. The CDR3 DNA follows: TGCAGCGTTGAGACCCAAAACTACGAGCAGTACTTC.

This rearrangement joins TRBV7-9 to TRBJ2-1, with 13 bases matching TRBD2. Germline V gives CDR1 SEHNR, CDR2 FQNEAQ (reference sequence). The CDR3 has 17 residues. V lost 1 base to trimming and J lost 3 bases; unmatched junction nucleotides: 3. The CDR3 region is CASSLGTSGSFYNEQFF. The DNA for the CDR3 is TGTGCCAGCAGCTTAGGGACTAGCGGGAGTTTCTACAATGAGCAGTTCTTC.

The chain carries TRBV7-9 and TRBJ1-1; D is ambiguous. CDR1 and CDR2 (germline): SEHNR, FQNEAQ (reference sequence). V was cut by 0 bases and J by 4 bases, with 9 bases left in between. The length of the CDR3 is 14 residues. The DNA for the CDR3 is TGTGCCAGCAGCTTAGCCGAATGGGGCACTGAAGCTTTCTTT. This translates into CASSLAEWGTEAFF.

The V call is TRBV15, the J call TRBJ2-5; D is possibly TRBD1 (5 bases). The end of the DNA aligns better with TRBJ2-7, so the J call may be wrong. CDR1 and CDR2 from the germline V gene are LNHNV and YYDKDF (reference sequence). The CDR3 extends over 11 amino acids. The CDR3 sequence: CATRTAYEQYF. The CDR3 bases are TGTGCCACCAGGACAGCCTACGAGCAGTACTTC.

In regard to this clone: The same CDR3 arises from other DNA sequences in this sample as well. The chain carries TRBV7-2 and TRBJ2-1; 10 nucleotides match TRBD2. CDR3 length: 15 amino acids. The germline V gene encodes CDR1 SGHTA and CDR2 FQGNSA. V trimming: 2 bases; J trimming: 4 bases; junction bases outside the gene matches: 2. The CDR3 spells CASSLLAGVYNEQFF. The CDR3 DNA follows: TGTGCCAGCAGCTTACTAGCGGGGGTTTACAATGAGCAGTTCTTC.

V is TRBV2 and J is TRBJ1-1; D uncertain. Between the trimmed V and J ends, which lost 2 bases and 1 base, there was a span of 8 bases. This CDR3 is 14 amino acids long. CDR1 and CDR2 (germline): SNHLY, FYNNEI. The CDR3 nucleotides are TGTGCCAGCAGTGAATTCTATGAGAACACTGAAGCTTTCTTT. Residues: CASSEFYENTEAFF.

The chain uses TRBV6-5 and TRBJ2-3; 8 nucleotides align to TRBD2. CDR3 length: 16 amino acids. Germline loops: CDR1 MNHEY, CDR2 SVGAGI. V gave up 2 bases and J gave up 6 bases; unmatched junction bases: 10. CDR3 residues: CASSYAASGRGDTQYF. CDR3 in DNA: TGTGCCAGCAGTTACGCAGCAAGCGGGAGAGGGGATACGCAGTATTTT.